This T cell receptor beta chain was profiled in a study of CD8 T cell repertoires and HIV-1 epitope variants. Study at large: Control wells had CMV/EBV/flu peptides, negative Ebola AY9, or no peptide. Cultures ran around ten days, with IL-2, IL-7 and IL-15 added on days 3 and 7.

Using immunoSEQ multiplex PCR, the repertoire was profiled, and TCRdb retains in-frame clones only, with some absent. Of about 4,800 clones in the sample, 55% to 75% were seen once. On this clone itself: The antigen remains undetermined.

Broader study findings: Some ten TCR beta clonotypes were antigen-specific, over five apparently recognizing autologous or escape variants.

Per germline, CDR1 SGHDT and CDR2 YYEEEE. The length of the CDR3 is 15 residues. Trimming cost V 4 bases and J 3 bases, with 15 bases left between them. The sequence derives from a male donor with HIV. The chain recombines TRBV5-6 with TRBJ2-3, with TRBD2 as a possible D gene (6 bases). Specimen: cultured CD8+ T cells derived from PBMCs. CDR3 protein: CASSGDGGRTDTQYF. The DNA for the CDR3 is TGTGCCAGCAGCGGTGACGGGGGTCGTACAGATACGCAGTATTTT. The full variable domain, in which reference TRBV5-6 and TRBJ2-3 provide the parts outside the CDR3, is DAGVTQSPTHLIKTRGQQVTLRCSPKSGHDTVSWYQQALGQGPQFIFQYYEEEERQRGNFPDRFSGHQFPNYSSELNVNALLLGDSALYLCASSGDGGRTDTQYFGPGTRLTVL.